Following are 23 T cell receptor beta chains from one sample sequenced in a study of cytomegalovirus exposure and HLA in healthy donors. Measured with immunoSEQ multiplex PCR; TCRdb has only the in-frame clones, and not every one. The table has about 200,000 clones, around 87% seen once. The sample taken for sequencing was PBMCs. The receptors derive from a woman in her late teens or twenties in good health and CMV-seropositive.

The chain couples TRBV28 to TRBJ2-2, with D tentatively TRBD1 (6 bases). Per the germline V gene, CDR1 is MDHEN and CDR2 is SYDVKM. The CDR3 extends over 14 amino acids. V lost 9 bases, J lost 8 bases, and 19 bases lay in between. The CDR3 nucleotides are TGTGCCAGTATGCAGGACACAGGGAGTGGGGAGCTGTTTTTT. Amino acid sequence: CASMQDTGSGELFF.

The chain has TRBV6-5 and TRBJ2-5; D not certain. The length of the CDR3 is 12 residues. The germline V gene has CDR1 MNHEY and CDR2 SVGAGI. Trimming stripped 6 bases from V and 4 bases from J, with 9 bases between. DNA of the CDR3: TGTGCCAGCAGCCCTTCTTTAGAGACCCAGTACTTC. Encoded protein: CASSPSLETQYF.

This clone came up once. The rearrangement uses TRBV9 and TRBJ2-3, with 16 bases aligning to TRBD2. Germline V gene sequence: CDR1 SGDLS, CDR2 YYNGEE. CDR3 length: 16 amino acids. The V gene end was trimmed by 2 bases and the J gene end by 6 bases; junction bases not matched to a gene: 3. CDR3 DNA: TGTGCCAGCAGCGTGGGACTAGCGGGAGGGCCGGATACGCAGTATTTT. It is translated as CASSVGLAGGPDTQYF.

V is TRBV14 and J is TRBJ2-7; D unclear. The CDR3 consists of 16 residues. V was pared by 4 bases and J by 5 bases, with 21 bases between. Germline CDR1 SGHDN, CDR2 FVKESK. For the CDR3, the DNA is TGTGCCAGCAGCCTCCTCCTAGGAACCTTTGGTGACGAGCAGTACTTC. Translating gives CASSLLLGTFGDEQYF.

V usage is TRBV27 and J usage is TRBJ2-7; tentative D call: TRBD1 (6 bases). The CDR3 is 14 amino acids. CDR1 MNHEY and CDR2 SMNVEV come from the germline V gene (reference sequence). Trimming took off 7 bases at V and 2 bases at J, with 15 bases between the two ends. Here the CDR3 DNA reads TGTGCCAGCACCCAGGGGCCGGGCCCCTACGAGCAGTACTTC. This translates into CASTQGPGPYEQYF.

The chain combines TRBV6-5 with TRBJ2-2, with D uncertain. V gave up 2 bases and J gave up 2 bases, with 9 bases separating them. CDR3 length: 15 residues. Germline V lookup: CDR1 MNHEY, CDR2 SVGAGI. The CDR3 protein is CASSYGQENTGELFF. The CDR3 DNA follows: TGTGCCAGCAGTTACGGGCAGGAAAACACCGGGGAGCTGTTTTTT.

This CDR3 is CASSTGASGTEAFF. CDR3 bases: TGTGCCAGCAGCACAGGGGCCTCGGGAACTGAAGCTTTCTTT. The chain combines TRBV9 with TRBJ1-1, with 7 nucleotides matching TRBD1. The length of the CDR3 is 14 residues. Germline V gene lookup returns CDR1 SGDLS and CDR2 YYNGEE. J lost 5 bases, V lost 4 bases, and 8 bases had no gene match. The variable domain in full, with the rest retrieved from reference TRBV9 and TRBJ1-1, is DSGVTQTPKHLITATGQRVTLRCSPRSGDLSVYWYQQSLDQGLQFLIQYYNGEERAKGNILERFSAQQFPDLHSELNLSSLELGDSALYFCASSTGASGTEAFFGQGTRLTVV.

In DNA, the CDR3 is TGTGCCAGCGAACATAACACCGGGGAGCTGTTTTTT. Protein product: CASEHNTGELFF. The chain links TRBV9 to TRBJ2-2, with D hard to call. V was pared by 7 bases and J by 2 bases, with 6 bases between. Germline V gene data show CDR1 as SGDLS and CDR2 as YYNGEE. The CDR3 has 12 amino acids.

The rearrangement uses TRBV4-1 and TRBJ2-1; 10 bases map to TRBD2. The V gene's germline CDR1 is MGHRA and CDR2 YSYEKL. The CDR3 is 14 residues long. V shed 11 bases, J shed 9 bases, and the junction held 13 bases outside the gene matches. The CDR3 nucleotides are TGCGCCGTAACAAGCGGGAGGGGTAAGGGTGAGCAGTTCTTC. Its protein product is CAVTSGRGKGEQFF.

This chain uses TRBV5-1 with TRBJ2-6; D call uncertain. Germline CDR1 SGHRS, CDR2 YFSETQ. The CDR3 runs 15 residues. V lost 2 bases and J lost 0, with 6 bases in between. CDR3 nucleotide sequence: TGCGCCAGCAGCTTAGCTGTCTCTGGGGCCAACGTCCTGACTTTC. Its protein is CASSLAVSGANVLTF.

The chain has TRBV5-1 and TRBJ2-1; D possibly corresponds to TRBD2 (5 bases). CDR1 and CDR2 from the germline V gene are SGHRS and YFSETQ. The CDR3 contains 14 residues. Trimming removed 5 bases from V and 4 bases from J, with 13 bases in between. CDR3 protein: CASSSNSGYNEQFF. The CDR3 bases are TGCGCCAGCAGTTCCAACAGCGGTTACAATGAGCAGTTCTTC. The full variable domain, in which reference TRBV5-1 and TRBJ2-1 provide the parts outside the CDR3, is KAGVTQTPRYLIKTRGQQVTLSCSPISGHRSVSWYQQTPGQGLQFLFEYFSETQRNKGNFPGRFSGRQFSNSRSEMNVSTLELGDSALYLCASSSNSGYNEQFFGPGTRLTVL.

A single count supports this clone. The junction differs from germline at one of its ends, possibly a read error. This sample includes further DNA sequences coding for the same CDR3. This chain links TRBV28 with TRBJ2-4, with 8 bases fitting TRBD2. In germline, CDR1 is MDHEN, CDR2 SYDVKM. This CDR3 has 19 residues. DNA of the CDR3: TGTGCCAGCAGTTTCAATTTCGGGAGGGGAAAAGAGCCCAAAAACATTCAGTACTTT. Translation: CASSFNFGRGKEPKNIQYF.

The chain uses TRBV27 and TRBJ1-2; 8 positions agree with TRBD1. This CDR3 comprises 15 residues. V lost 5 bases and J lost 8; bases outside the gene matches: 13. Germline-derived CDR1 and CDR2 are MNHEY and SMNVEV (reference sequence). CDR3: CASSPGTGVRGGYTF. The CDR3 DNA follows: TGTGCCAGCAGTCCGGGGACAGGCGTTCGGGGAGGCTACACCTTC.

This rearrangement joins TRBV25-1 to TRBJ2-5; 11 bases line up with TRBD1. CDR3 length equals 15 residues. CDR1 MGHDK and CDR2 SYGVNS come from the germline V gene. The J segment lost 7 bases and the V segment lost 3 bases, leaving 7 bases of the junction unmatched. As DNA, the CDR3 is TGTGCCAGCAGTGATCCCGGGACAGGGGGGGTGACCCAGTACTTC. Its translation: CASSDPGTGGVTQYF.

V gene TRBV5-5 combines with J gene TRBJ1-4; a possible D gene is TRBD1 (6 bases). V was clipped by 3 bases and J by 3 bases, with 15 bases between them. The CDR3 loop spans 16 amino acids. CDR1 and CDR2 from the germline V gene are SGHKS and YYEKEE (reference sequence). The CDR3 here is CASSYGEGGANEKLFF. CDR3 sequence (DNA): TGTGCCAGCAGCTACGGGGAGGGGGGGGCTAATGAAAAACTGTTTTTT.

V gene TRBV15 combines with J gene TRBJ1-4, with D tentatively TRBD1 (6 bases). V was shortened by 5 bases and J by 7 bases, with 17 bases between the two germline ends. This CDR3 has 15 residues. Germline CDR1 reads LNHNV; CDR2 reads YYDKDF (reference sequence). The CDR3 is CATSSPGQGFEKLFF. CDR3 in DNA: TGTGCCACCAGCTCCCCCGGCCAGGGGTTTGAAAAACTGTTTTTT. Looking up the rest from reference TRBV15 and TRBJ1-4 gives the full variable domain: DAMVIQNPRYQVTQFGKPVTLSCSQTLNHNVMYWYQQKSSQAPKLLFHYYDKDFNNEADTPDNFQSRRPNTSFCFLDIRSPGLGDTAMYLCATSSPGQGFEKLFFGSGTQLSVL.

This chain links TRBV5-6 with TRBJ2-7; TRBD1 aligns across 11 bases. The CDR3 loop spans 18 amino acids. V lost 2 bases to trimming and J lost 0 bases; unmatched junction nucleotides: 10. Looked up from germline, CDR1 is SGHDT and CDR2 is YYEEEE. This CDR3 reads CASSFWTGGVGDSYEQYF. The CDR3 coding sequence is TGTGCCAGCAGCTTCTGGACAGGGGGCGTGGGGGACTCCTACGAGCAGTACTTC.

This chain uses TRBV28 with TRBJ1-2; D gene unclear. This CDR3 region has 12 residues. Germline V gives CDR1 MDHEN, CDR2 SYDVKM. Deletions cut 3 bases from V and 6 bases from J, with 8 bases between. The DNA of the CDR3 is TGTGCCAGCAGTTTTTTGGGCCATGGCTACACCTTC. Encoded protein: CASSFLGHGYTF.

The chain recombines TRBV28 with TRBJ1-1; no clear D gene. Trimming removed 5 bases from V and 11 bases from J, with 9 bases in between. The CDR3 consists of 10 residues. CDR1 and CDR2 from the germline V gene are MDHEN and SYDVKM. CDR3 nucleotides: TGTGCCAGCAGTGAATCAGCGGCTTTCTTT. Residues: CASSESAAFF.

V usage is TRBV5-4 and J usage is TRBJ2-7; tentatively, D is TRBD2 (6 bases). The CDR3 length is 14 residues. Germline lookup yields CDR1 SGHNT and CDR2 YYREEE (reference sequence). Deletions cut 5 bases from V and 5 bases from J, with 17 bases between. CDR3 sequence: CASSLGREYNEQYF. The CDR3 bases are TGTGCCAGCAGTCTAGGACGGGAGTACAACGAGCAGTACTTC.

The CDR3 sequence is CASSLTGSNEQFF. As DNA, the CDR3 is TGTGCCAGCAGCCTTACAGGGTCTAATGAGCAGTTCTTC. This chain joins TRBV7-3 and TRBJ2-1, with a possible D match to TRBD1 (6 bases). From germline, CDR1 is SGHTA and CDR2 FQGTGA. With 5 bases removed from V and 7 bases from J, the gap between germline ends came to 12 bases. This CDR3 spans 13 amino acids.

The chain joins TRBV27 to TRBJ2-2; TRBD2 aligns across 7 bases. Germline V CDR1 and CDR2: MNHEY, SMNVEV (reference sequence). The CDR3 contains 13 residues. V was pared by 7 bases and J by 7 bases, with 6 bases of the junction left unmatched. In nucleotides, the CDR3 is TGTGCCAGCAAAGCGGGATCGGGCGGGGAGCTGTTTTTT. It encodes CASKAGSGGELFF.

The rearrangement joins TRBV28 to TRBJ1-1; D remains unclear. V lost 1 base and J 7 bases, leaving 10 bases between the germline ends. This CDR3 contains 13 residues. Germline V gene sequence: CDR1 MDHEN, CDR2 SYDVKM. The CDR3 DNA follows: TGTGCCAGCAGTTTATACCGCGGATATGAAGCTTTCTTT. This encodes CASSLYRGYEAFF.